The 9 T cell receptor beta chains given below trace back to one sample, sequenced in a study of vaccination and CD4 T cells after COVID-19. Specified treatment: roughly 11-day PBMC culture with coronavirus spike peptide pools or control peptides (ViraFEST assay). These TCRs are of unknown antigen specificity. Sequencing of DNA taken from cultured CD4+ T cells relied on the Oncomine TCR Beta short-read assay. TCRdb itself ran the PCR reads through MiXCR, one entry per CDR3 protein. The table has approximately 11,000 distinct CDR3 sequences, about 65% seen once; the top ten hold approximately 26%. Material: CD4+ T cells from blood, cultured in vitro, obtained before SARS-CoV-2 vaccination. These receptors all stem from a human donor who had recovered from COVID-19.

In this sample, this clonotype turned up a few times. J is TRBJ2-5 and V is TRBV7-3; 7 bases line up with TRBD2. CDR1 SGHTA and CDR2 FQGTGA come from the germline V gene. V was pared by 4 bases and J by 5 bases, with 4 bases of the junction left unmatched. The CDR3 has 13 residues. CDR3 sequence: CASSSQGGETQYF. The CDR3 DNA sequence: TGTGCCAGCAGCTCTCAGGGAGGGGAGACCCAGTACTTC.

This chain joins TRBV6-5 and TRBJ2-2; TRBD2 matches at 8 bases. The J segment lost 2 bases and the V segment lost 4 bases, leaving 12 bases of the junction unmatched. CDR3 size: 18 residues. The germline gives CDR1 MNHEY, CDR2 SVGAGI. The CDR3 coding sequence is TGTGCCAGCAGTTCCCAGTGGTCGGGGGGGGCTAACACCGGGGAGCTGTTTTTT. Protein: CASSSQWSGGANTGELFF.

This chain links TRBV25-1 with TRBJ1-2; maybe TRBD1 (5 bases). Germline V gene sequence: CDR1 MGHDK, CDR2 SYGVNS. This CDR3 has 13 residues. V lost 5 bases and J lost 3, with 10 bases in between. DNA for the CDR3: TGTGCCAGCAGTTCCGGGACTGACTATGGCTACACCTTC. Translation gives CASSSGTDYGYTF.

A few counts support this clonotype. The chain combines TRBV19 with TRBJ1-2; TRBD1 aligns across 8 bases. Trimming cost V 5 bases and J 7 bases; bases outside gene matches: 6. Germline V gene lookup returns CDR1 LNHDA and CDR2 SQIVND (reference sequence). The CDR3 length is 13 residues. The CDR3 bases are TGTGCCAGTAGTTCCCAGGGGGCTTTTGGCTACACCTTC. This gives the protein CASSSQGAFGYTF.

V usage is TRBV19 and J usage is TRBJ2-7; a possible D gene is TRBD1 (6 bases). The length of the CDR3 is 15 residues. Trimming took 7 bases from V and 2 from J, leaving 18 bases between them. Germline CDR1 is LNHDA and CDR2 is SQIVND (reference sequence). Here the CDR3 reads CASTLGALGAYEQYF. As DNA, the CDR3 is TGTGCCAGTACTCTGGGGGCGCTAGGCGCCTACGAGCAGTACTTC.

The CDR3 is CASRPPRLSGQETQYF. The DNA of the CDR3 is TGTGCCAGCAGGCCACCCCGCTTGAGCGGCCAAGAGACCCAGTACTTC. The V and J genes are TRBV28 and TRBJ2-5; D may be TRBD2 (5 bases). CDR1 is MDHEN, CDR2 SYDVKM, per germline. Between the trimmed V and J ends, which lost 6 bases and 1 base, there was a span of 18 bases. CDR3 size: 16 residues. Variable domain in full (rest from reference TRBV28 and TRBJ2-5): DVKVTQSSRYLVKRTGEKVFLECVQDMDHENMFWYRQDPGLGLRLIYFSYDVKMKEKGDIPEGYSVSREKKERFSLILESASTNQTSMYLCASRPPRLSGQETQYFGPGTRLLVL.

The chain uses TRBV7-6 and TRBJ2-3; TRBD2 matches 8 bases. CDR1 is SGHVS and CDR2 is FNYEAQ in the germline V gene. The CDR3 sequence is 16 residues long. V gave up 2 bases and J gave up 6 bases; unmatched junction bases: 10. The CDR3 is CASSLTTGGARDTQYF. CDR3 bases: TGTGCCAGCAGCTTAACAACCGGGGGGGCACGGGATACGCAGTATTTT.

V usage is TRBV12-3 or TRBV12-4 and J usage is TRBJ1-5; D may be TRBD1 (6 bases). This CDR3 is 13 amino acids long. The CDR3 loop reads CASVGGGNQPQHF. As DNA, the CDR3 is TGTGCTAGCGTAGGGGGGGGCAATCAGCCCCAGCATTTT.

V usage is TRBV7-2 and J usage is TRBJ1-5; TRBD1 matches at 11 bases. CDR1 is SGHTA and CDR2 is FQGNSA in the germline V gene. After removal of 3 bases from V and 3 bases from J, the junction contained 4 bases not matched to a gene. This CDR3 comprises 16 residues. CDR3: CASSLGTGGDNQPQHF. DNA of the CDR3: TGTGCCAGCAGCTTGGGGACAGGGGGTGACAATCAGCCCCAGCATTTT.